The 32 T cell receptor beta chains presented below share a single source sample, sequenced in a study of breast tumors, draining lymph nodes, adjacent tissues. TCRdb passed the multiplex PCR reads through MiXCR, listing each CDR3 protein once. The data show 150,000 to 200,000 distinct CDR3 sequences, 30% to 35% seen once. The lymph nodes were axillary draining lymph nodes from breast cancer patients. Sequencing was done on a sample of axillary lymph node tissue. Receptors originate from a female donor with breast cancer. Some clones in this sample may be carry-over from other donors' samples.

Note on this clonotype: Being one base from a much bigger clone, this may be a read error. The V call is TRBV6-5, the J call TRBJ1-4, with D possibly being TRBD1 (5 bases). The germline V gene encodes CDR1 MNHEY and CDR2 SVGAGI. The CDR3 has 16 amino acids. V was clipped by 5 bases and J by 5 bases, with 18 bases between them. CDR3 loop: CASSEEGGAENEKLFF. The DNA for the CDR3 is TGTGCCAGCAGTGAAGAAGGAGGGGCGGAGAATGAAAAACTGTTTTTT.

On this clonotype: The germline gene is not matched at one end of the junction; a read error may be the cause. The chain combines TRBV12-3 or TRBV12-4 with TRBJ1-4; a weak D match, TRBD1 (6 bases). The CDR3 extends over 15 amino acids. The CDR3 protein is CASSLSRTANEKLFF. In DNA, the CDR3 is TGTGCCAGCAGTCTATCCCGGACAGCGAATGAAAAACTGTTCTTT.

This clonotype was counted at least ten times. The V and J genes are TRBV11-2 and TRBJ2-7; D might be TRBD1 (6 bases). V lost 4 bases and J lost 1, with 11 bases in between. Germline V gene lookup returns CDR1 SGHAT and CDR2 FQNNGV. The CDR3 contains 14 residues. The CDR3 loop is CASSSQGLSYEQYF. Written as DNA, the CDR3 is TGTGCCAGCAGCTCACAGGGCTTATCCTACGAGCAGTACTTC.

This clonotype has ten or more counts. This chain uses TRBV7-6 with TRBJ2-3, with 9 bases that match TRBD2. The trim removed 2 bases at V and 4 bases at J, leaving 10 bases unmatched. The CDR3 totals 17 residues. Germline assignment: CDR1 SGHVS and CDR2 FNYEAQ. The CDR3 here is CASSLQGPGLAADTQYF. CDR3 nucleotides: TGTGCCAGCAGCTTACAGGGGCCGGGACTAGCAGCAGATACGCAGTATTTT.

This chain joins TRBV10-3 and TRBJ2-7; D is perhaps TRBD1 or TRBD2 (5 bases each). The CDR3 length is 17 residues. The germline V and J ends were trimmed by 0 bases and 6 bases, with 21 bases remaining between them. From germline, CDR1 is ENHRY and CDR2 SYGVKD. The CDR3, as DNA: TGTGCCATCAGTGAGTCGAGGTCGGGACGTGGATTTTTCGAGCAGTACTTC. Amino acids: CAISESRSGRGFFEQYF.

Ten or more counts support this clonotype. The CDR3 is CSARAFMGYTF. The CDR3 DNA reads as TGCAGTGCTAGGGCCTTTATGGGCTACACCTTC. This chain uses TRBV20-1 with TRBJ1-2; D unresolved. CDR3 size: 11 residues. V was shortened by 3 bases and J by 8 bases, with 10 bases between the two germline ends. Germline CDR1 and CDR2: DFQATT and SNEGSKA (reference sequence).

This chain uses TRBV19 with TRBJ1-1; 9 bases are a match to TRBD1. Germline V gene data show CDR1 as LNHDA and CDR2 as SQIVND (reference sequence). CDR3 size: 17 residues. V dropped 2 bases and J dropped 1; count of bases not matched to a gene: 8. The CDR3 here is CASSIFARDRANTEAFF. The CDR3 bases are TGTGCCAGTAGTATATTCGCCAGGGACAGGGCGAACACTGAAGCTTTCTTT.

A remark on this clonotype: Since a much larger clone is just one base distant, this may be a read error. The chain uses TRBV3-1 and TRBJ2-1; 12 bases fit TRBD2. This CDR3 comprises 15 residues. Looked up from germline, CDR1 is LGHDT and CDR2 is YNNKEL (reference sequence). J gave up 2 bases and V 4 bases, and 0 bases lay outside the gene matches. The CDR3 nucleotides read TGTGCCAGCAGCCGACTAGCGGGGGCCTACAATGAGCAGTTCTTC. Its protein product is CASSRLAGAYNEQFF.

This clonotype was counted only a few times. V and J are TRBV11-2 and TRBJ2-1; 7 bases are a match to TRBD2. The CDR3 is made up of 13 amino acids. Looked up from germline, CDR1 is SGHAT and CDR2 is FQNNGV. The J segment lost 10 bases and the V segment lost 6 bases, leaving 9 bases of the junction unmatched. The CDR3 DNA follows: TGTGCCAGCAGAGAGGCGGGGGTGTCCGAGCAGTTCTTC. Its translation: CASREAGVSEQFF.

This clonotype was counted at least ten times. The rearrangement links TRBV20-1 to TRBJ1-2, with 8 bases lining up with TRBD1. Germline loops: CDR1 DFQATT, CDR2 SNEGSKA (reference sequence). Trimming cost V 5 bases and J 5 bases; bases outside gene matches: 16. The CDR3 is 16 amino acids. CDR3 residues: CSAAPSVDRVPYGYTF. CDR3 bases: TGCAGTGCTGCTCCATCGGTGGACAGGGTCCCATATGGCTACACCTTC.

The table lists this clonotype with many counts. The V gene is TRBV7-9, the J gene TRBJ2-5; 10 nucleotides agree with TRBD1. This CDR3 has 16 residues. Germline CDR1 SEHNR, CDR2 FQNEAQ (reference sequence). After removal of 3 bases from V and 3 bases from J, the junction contained 7 bases not matched to a gene. The CDR3 nucleotides are TGTGCCAGCAGCTTGGGGCCGGACAGGGGGGAAGAGACCCAGTACTTC. It specifies CASSLGPDRGEETQYF. Complete variable domain (other parts from reference TRBV7-9 and TRBJ2-5): DTGVSQNPRHKITKRGQNVTFRCDPISEHNRLYWYRQTLGQGPEFLTYFQNEAQLEKSRLLSDRFSAERPKGSFSTLEIQRTEQGDSAMYLCASSLGPDRGEETQYFGPGTRLLVL.

The chain couples TRBV12-3 or TRBV12-4 to TRBJ1-2; possibly TRBD1 for D (6 bases). The CDR3 has 14 residues. The V end was cut by 6 bases, the J end by 5 bases, with 16 bases between. Here the CDR3 reads CASSCKGEGYGYTF. The DNA of the CDR3 is TGTGCCAGCAGCTGCAAGGGGGAGGGGTATGGCTACACCTTC.

The chain couples TRBV12-3 or TRBV12-4 to TRBJ1-4, with TRBD1 identical over 7 bases. This CDR3 region has 14 residues. V lost 5 bases to trimming and J lost 5 bases; unmatched junction nucleotides: 5. CDR3 residues: CASSTGQINEKLFF. The CDR3 coding sequence is TGTGCCAGCAGTACGGGACAGATAAATGAAAAACTGTTTTTT.

At least ten counts were recorded for this clonotype. This sequence joins TRBV7-8 and TRBJ1-2; possible D gene TRBD1, 6 bases. The CDR3 extends over 14 amino acids. Germline V CDR1 and CDR2: SGHVS, FQNEAQ. V lost 8 bases and J 0 bases, leaving 13 bases between the germline ends. The CDR3 reads CASGGSPTNYGYTF. The CDR3 bases are TGTGCCAGCGGGGGCAGTCCCACTAACTATGGCTACACCTTC. The full variable domain, in which reference TRBV7-8 and TRBJ1-2 provide the parts outside the CDR3, is GAGVSQSPRYKVAKRGQDVALRCDPISGHVSLFWYQQALGQGPEFLTYFQNEAQLDKSGLPSDRFFAERPEGSVSTLKIQRTQQEDSAVYLCASGGSPTNYGYTFGSGTRLTVV.

A word on this clonotype: A clone one base away is much larger, so this may be a read error. The rearrangement joins TRBV30 to TRBJ2-1; D gene uncertain. Germline CDR1 and CDR2: GTSNPN and SVGIG (reference sequence). CDR3 length: 15 amino acids. The CDR3, as DNA: TGTGCCTGGAGAAGGATAGGAGCGAGGTACAATGAGCAGCTCTTC. It translates to CAWRRIGARYNEQLF.

The chain combines TRBV10-2 with TRBJ2-7; the match to TRBD1 covers 7 bases. V gave up 2 bases and J gave up 2 bases; unmatched junction bases: 9. The CDR3 is made up of 16 amino acids. Per germline, CDR1 WSHSY and CDR2 SAAADI. CDR3 residues: CASSELTGSGPYEQYF. For the CDR3, the DNA is TGCGCCAGCAGTGAGCTGACAGGGTCGGGCCCCTACGAGCAGTACTTC.

This clonotype occurred many times. This chain links TRBV4-2 with TRBJ2-3; D is unclear. Germline assignment: CDR1 LGHNA and CDR2 YNFKEQ. V lost 0 bases and J 4 bases, leaving 11 bases between the germline ends. The CDR3 extends over 15 amino acids. The CDR3 spells CASSQEAARSDTQYF. CDR3 DNA: TGTGCCAGCAGCCAAGAAGCAGCCCGGTCAGATACGCAGTATTTT.

About this clonotype: This may stem from a read error, because a much larger clone lies one nucleotide away. This rearrangement joins TRBV11-1 to TRBJ1-1, with 8 bases fitting TRBD1. This CDR3 has 16 amino acids. Trimming took 7 bases from V and 4 from J; bases not matched to a gene: 14. Germline V CDR1 and CDR2: SGHAT, FQDESV (reference sequence). This CDR3 is CASTDRTGTSSTEAFF. DNA for the CDR3: TGTGCCAGCACGGATAGGACAGGGACCTCGAGCACTGAAGCTTTCTTT.

This clonotype was picked up many times. The V gene is TRBV5-8, the J gene TRBJ1-3; unclear D gene. Trimming took off 6 bases at V and 4 bases at J, with 17 bases between the two ends. CDR1 is SGHTS and CDR2 is YDEGEE in the germline V gene. This CDR3 comprises 15 residues. CDR3 nucleotides: TGTGCCAGCACCCCCTGGGAGTTTACCGGAAACACCATATATTTT. It encodes CASTPWEFTGNTIYF.

This clonotype was counted a few times. The chain links TRBV12-5 to TRBJ2-1; TRBD2 matches at 10 bases. J gave up 1 base and V 4 bases, and 10 bases lay outside the gene matches. The germline V gene has CDR1 LGHNT and CDR2 FRNRAP. This CDR3 spans 18 amino acids. The CDR3 bases are TGTGCTAGTGGTTCCCACCACACTAGCGGGAAATCCTACAATGAGCAGTTCTTC. Translation: CASGSHHTSGKSYNEQFF.

The chain combines TRBV27 with TRBJ2-7; TRBD2 is a possible D gene (5 bases). The CDR3 loop spans 13 amino acids. Between the trimmed V and J ends, which lost 5 bases and 3 bases, there was a span of 11 bases. CDR1 and CDR2 from the germline V gene are MNHEY and SMNVEV (reference sequence). The CDR3 reads CASSLGLIYEQYF. The CDR3 bases are TGTGCCAGCAGTCTAGGACTGATCTACGAGCAGTACTTC.

The chain recombines TRBV11-3 with TRBJ1-1, with no clear D. V was clipped by 2 bases and J by 4 bases, with 11 bases between them. This CDR3 has 14 residues. Germline-derived CDR1 and CDR2 are SGHNT and YENEEA. The CDR3 region has the DNA TGTGCCAGCAGCTTACAACCAGTGGGCACTGAAGCTTTCTTT. Translation: CASSLQPVGTEAFF. The variable domain in full, completed from reference TRBV11-3 and TRBJ1-1, reads EAGVVQSPRYKIIEKKQPVAFWCNPISGHNTLYWYLQNLGQGPELLIRYENEEAVDDSQLPKDRFSAERLKGVDSTLKIQPAELGDSAVYLCASSLQPVGTEAFFGQGTRLTVV.

Regarding this clonotype: A single base separates this from a much larger clone, so it may be a read error. The J gene is TRBJ2-1, the V gene TRBV5-4; D remains ambiguous. This CDR3 region has 12 residues. The germline CDR1 and CDR2 sequences are SGHNT and YYREEE (reference sequence). CDR3 sequence: CASSRPYNEQSF. The CDR3 region has the DNA TGTGCCAGCAGTCGGCCCTACAATGAGCAGTCCTTC.

V usage is TRBV7-3 and J usage is TRBJ2-1; the match to TRBD2 covers 9 bases. CDR3 size: 13 residues. Per germline, CDR1 SGHTA and CDR2 FQGTGA. V lost 4 bases, J lost 11 bases, and 6 bases stayed unmatched. The CDR3: CASSSVAGDKQFF. The CDR3 nucleotides read TGTGCCAGCAGCTCCGTAGCGGGGGATAAGCAGTTCTTC.

This clonotype was counted many times. The chain uses TRBV20-1 and TRBJ2-3; 8 bases match TRBD2. Trimming at V came to 7 bases and at J to 5 bases, leaving 5 bases not matched to a gene. The CDR3 sequence is 12 residues long. Germline CDR1 DFQATT, CDR2 SNEGSKA (reference sequence). CDR3 protein: CSGGGNGDTQYF. CDR3 sequence (DNA): TGCAGTGGCGGGGGGAACGGAGATACGCAGTATTTT.

The table lists this clonotype with many counts. The CDR3 coding sequence is TGTGCCAGCAGCTCCCAGGGGACTAGCAACGAGCAGTACTTC. Its protein product is CASSSQGTSNEQYF. The chain employs TRBV7-9 and TRBJ2-7; TRBD2 aligns across 9 bases. Per germline, CDR1 SEHNR and CDR2 FQNEAQ (reference sequence). CDR3 length: 14 residues. V was pared by 4 bases and J by 5 bases, with 6 bases of the junction left unmatched.

This clonotype was observed many times. This sequence joins TRBV4-1 and TRBJ2-2; 10 bases align to TRBD1. There are 15 residues in the CDR3. Per the germline V gene, CDR1 is MGHRA and CDR2 is YSYEKL. V shed 3 bases and J 4 bases; nucleotides not matched to a gene: 2. The CDR3 here is CASSQTGGFTGELFF. CDR3 coding DNA: TGCGCCAGCAGCCAGACAGGGGGCTTCACCGGGGAGCTGTTTTTT.

This clonotype came up many times. This chain joins TRBV10-3 and TRBJ1-3; 7 nucleotides match TRBD1. The junction had 3 bases not matched to a gene; V was cut back by 7 bases and J by 0 bases. The CDR3 loop spans 14 amino acids. The germline gives CDR1 ENHRY, CDR2 SYGVKD. CDR3 region: CAIKGASSGNTIYF. The CDR3 DNA sequence: TGTGCCATCAAGGGGGCTTCCTCTGGAAACACCATATATTTT.

This clonotype came up many times. The chain is built from TRBV2 and TRBJ2-3; TRBD2 matches 11 bases. The germline CDR1 and CDR2 sequences are SNHLY and FYNNEI. This CDR3 comprises 17 residues. The junction had 13 bases not matched to a gene; V was cut back by 6 bases and J by 5 bases. The CDR3 sequence: CASSLLAGARVGDTQYF. CDR3 sequence (DNA): TGTGCCAGCAGCCTACTAGCGGGGGCCCGAGTTGGAGATACGCAGTATTTT.

In its sample, this clonotype was seen many times. As DNA, the CDR3 is TGTGCCAGCGGCGGGAAGGGGTCGGGTAGCAATGAGCAGTTCTTC. This translates into CASGGKGSGSNEQFF. V gene TRBV7-9 combines with J gene TRBJ2-1; a possible D gene is TRBD2 (6 bases). The germline CDR1 and CDR2 sequences are SEHNR and FQNEAQ (reference sequence). The germline V and J ends were trimmed by 8 bases and 6 bases, with 20 bases remaining between them. The CDR3 runs to 15 residues. The variable domain in full, with the rest retrieved from reference TRBV7-9 and TRBJ2-1, is DTGVSQNPRHKITKRGQNVTFRCDPISEHNRLYWYRQTLGQGPEFLTYFQNEAQLEKSRLLSDRFSAERPKGSFSTLEIQRTEQGDSAMYLCASGGKGSGSNEQFFGPGTRLTVL.

The gene calls are TRBV11-1 and TRBJ1-6; D perhaps matches TRBD1 (5 bases). V lost 5 bases and J lost 11, with 16 bases in between. The CDR3 totals 14 residues. Germline CDR1 is SGHAT and CDR2 is FQDESV (reference sequence). This CDR3 reads CASSGKGTSAPLHF. In DNA form, the CDR3 reads TGTGCCAGCAGCGGTAAGGGGACTAGCGCACCCCTCCACTTT.

In this sample, this clonotype turned up many times. The chain has TRBV7-2 and TRBJ2-5; the D call may be TRBD1 or TRBD2 (5 bases each). Trimming removed 4 bases from V and 3 bases from J, with 9 bases in between. The CDR3 is 13 residues long. Germline V gene data show CDR1 as SGHTA and CDR2 as FQGNSA. The CDR3 DNA sequence: TGTGCCAGCAGCTACGGGGCTGAAGAGACCCAGTACTTC. Amino acids: CASSYGAEETQYF.